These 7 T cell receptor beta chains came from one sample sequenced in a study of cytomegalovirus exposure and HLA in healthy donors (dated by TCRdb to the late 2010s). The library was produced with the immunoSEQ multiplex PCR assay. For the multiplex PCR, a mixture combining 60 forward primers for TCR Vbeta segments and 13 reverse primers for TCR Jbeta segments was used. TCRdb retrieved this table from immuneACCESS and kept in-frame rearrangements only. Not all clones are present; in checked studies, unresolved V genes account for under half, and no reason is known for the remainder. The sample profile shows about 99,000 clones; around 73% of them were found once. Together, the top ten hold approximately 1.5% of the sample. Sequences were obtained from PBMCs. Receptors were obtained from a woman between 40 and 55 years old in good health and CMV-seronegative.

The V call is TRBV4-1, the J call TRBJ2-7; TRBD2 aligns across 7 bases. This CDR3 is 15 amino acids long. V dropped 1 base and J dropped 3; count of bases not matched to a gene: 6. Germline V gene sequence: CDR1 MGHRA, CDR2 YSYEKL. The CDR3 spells CASSQVGGGSYEQYF. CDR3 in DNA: TGCGCCAGCAGCCAAGTTGGCGGGGGAAGCTACGAGCAGTACTTC.

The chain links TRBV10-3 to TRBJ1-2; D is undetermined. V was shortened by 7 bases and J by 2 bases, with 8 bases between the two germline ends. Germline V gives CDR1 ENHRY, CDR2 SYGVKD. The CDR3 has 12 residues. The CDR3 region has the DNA TGTGCCATCAAAGAGGGAAACTATGGCTACACCTTC. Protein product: CAIKEGNYGYTF.

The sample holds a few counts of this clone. CDR3 coding DNA: TGTGCCAGCAGCTACGGACACAGATCTGGAAACACCATATATTTT. Its translation is CASSYGHRSGNTIYF. V is TRBV11-2 and J is TRBJ1-3, with D possibly matching TRBD1 (5 bases). CDR1 is SGHAT, CDR2 FQNNGV, per germline. The V gene lost 4 bases and the J gene lost 1 base, with 11 bases spanning the gap. CDR3 size: 15 residues. The variable domain in full, with the rest retrieved from reference TRBV11-2 and TRBJ1-3, is EAGVAQSPRYKIIEKRQSVAFWCNPISGHATLYWYQQILGQGPKLLIQFQNNGVVDDSQLPKDRFSAERLKGVDSTLKIQPAKLEDSAVYLCASSYGHRSGNTIYFGEGSWLTVV.

CDR3 loop: CATGGLRRDEQFF. In nucleotides, the CDR3 is TGTGCCACGGGCGGACTCCGGAGGGATGAGCAGTTCTTC. V is TRBV7-9 and J is TRBJ2-1; perhaps TRBD2 as D (6 bases). The length of the CDR3 is 13 residues. V lost 10 bases and J 8 bases, leaving 18 bases between the germline ends. CDR1 and CDR2 (germline): SEHNR, FQNEAQ (reference sequence).

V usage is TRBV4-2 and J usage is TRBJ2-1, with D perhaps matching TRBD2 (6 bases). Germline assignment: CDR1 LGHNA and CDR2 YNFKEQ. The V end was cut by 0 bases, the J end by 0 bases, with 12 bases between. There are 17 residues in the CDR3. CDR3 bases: TGTGCCAGCAGCCAAGATCTTGAGGGAGGCTCCTACAATGAGCAGTTCTTC. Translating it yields CASSQDLEGGSYNEQFF.

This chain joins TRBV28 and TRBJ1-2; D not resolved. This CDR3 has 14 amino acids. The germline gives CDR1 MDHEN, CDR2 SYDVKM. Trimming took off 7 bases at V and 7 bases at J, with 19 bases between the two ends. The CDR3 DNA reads TGTGCCAGCACTGACTGGCAGCACGGAAGTGGCTACACCTTC. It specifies CASTDWQHGSGYTF.

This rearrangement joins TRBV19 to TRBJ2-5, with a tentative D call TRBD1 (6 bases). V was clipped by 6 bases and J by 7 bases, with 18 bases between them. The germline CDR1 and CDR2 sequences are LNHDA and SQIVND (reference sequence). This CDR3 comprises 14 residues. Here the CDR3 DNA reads TGTGCCAGTAGCCGGACAGTACGTTTGGGGACCCAGTACTTC. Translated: CASSRTVRLGTQYF.